One sample yielded the 18 T cell receptor beta chains listed below, sequenced in a study of blood T cell repertoires in COVID-19. Using immunoSEQ multiplex PCR, the repertoire was profiled, and TCRdb retains in-frame clones only, with some absent. The data contain about 440,000 clones, around 89% of them singletons. Sequencing was carried out using peripheral blood. Receptors originate from a woman between 25 and 40 years old with acute or convalescent COVID-19.

About this clone: A junction end diverges from the germline sequence, so it may reflect a read error. The genes are TRBV6-1 and TRBJ1-3; D is possibly TRBD1 (5 bases). Germline V gene data show CDR1 as MNHNS and CDR2 as SASEGT. This CDR3 is 15 amino acids long. CDR3 coding DNA: TGTGCCAGCACTGAACAGACAGCCTCTGGAAACACCATATATTTT. This translates into CASTEQTASGNTIYF.

V usage is TRBV4-1 and J usage is TRBJ2-5; 10 bases are a match to TRBD2. V gave up 5 bases and J gave up 2 bases; unmatched junction bases: 5. Germline CDR1 and CDR2: MGHRA and YSYEKL. This CDR3 comprises 15 residues. CDR3 coding DNA: TGCGCCAGCAGCTTGGCTAGCGGGGGTCAAGAGACCCAGTACTTC. Its translation: CASSLASGGQETQYF.

V usage is TRBV3-1 (or the pseudogene TRBV3-2) and J usage is TRBJ1-1; D is possibly TRBD1 (5 bases). V lost 4 bases and J 3 bases, leaving 12 bases between the germline ends. Germline assignment: CDR1 LGHDT and CDR2 YNNKEL (reference sequence). The length of the CDR3 is 14 residues. CDR3 nucleotide sequence: TGTGCCAGCAGCCGACAGCACCACTACACTGAAGCTTTCTTT. It encodes CASSRQHHYTEAFF.

The rearrangement joins TRBV5-1 to TRBJ2-3; D ambiguous. Germline values: CDR1 SGHRS, CDR2 YFSETQ. Between the trimmed V and J ends, which lost 1 base and 3 bases, there was a span of 9 bases. The CDR3 has 14 amino acids. The CDR3 DNA is TGCGCCAGCAGCTTGTGGCGGAGAACAGATACGCAGTATTTT. The encoded protein is CASSLWRRTDTQYF.

This clone was observed a few times. V and J are TRBV7-3 and TRBJ2-1; 9 nucleotides agree with TRBD1. CDR1 is SGHTA, CDR2 FQGTGA, per germline. V lost 4 bases, J lost 3 bases, and 4 bases stayed unmatched. CDR3 length: 15 amino acids. The CDR3 here is CASSSDRGYYNEQFF. The CDR3 DNA follows: TGTGCCAGCAGCTCGGACAGGGGATACTACAATGAGCAGTTCTTC.

The DNA for the CDR3 is TGTGCCAGCAGTTGGACAGGAAGCTCCTACAATGAGCAGTTCTTC. Protein sequence: CASSWTGSSYNEQFF. The chain combines TRBV27 with TRBJ2-1; 7 bases are a match to TRBD1. Per germline, CDR1 MNHEY and CDR2 SMNVEV (reference sequence). J was trimmed by 0 bases and V by 4 bases; bases with no gene match: 3. This CDR3 has 15 residues.

This sequence joins TRBV6-1 and TRBJ1-6; D not certain. The length of the CDR3 is 13 residues. Germline V CDR1 and CDR2: MNHNS, SASEGT. V shed 0 bases and J shed 10 bases, with 7 bases lying between them. The CDR3 is CASSEARESPLHF. The DNA for the CDR3 is TGTGCCAGCAGTGAAGCGCGGGAATCACCCCTCCACTTT.

The rearrangement joins TRBV21-1 to TRBJ2-5; the table calls TRBD1, which could not be checked here. TRBV21-1 is designated a pseudogene. This CDR3 spans 19 amino acids. CDR3 sequence: CASSKDRSDWLGVGETQYF. As DNA, the CDR3 is TGTGCCAGCAGCAAAGATAGGAGTGACTGGCTAGGGGTTGGGGAGACCCAGTACTTC.

As regards this clone: The same CDR3 can be traced to other DNA sequences in this sample. The chain carries TRBV30 and TRBJ1-3; D gene unclear. V was clipped by 4 bases and J by 0 bases, with 7 bases between them. Germline V gene data show CDR1 as GTSNPN and CDR2 as SVGIG (reference sequence). This CDR3 has 13 residues. For the CDR3, the DNA is TGTGCCTGGATCCCGAGCTCTGGAAACACCATATATTTT. The encoded protein is CAWIPSSGNTIYF.

The chain links TRBV3-1 (or the pseudogene TRBV3-2) to TRBJ1-3; D uncertain. This CDR3 is 15 amino acids long. The V end lost 1 base, the J end lost 9 bases, and 16 bases lay between the germline ends. Germline V gene sequence: CDR1 LGHDT, CDR2 YNNKEL (reference sequence). The chain's CDR3 is CASSQVEFVGGTIYF. The DNA for the CDR3 is TGTGCCAGCAGCCAAGTCGAGTTTGTGGGAGGCACCATATATTTT.

The J gene is TRBJ1-2, the V gene TRBV5-5; TRBD1 aligns across 11 bases. The CDR3 has 15 residues. Germline loops: CDR1 SGHKS, CDR2 YYEKEE (reference sequence). V shed 3 bases, J shed 7 bases, and the junction held 8 bases outside the gene matches. CDR3 DNA: TGTGCCAGCAGCTCGGGACAGGGGGTTATAGGTGGCTACACCTTC. Its translation is CASSSGQGVIGGYTF.

The chain carries TRBV6-6 and TRBJ1-5; no clear D gene. V shed 2 bases and J shed 1 base, with 9 bases lying between them. The germline CDR1 and CDR2 sequences are MNHNY and SVGAGI (reference sequence). This CDR3 has 15 amino acids. CDR3 loop: CASSYGPMSNQPQHF. The CDR3 coding sequence is TGTGCCAGCAGTTACGGGCCAATGAGCAATCAGCCCCAGCATTTT.

The J gene is TRBJ1-5, the V gene TRBV3-1 (or the pseudogene TRBV3-2); the D is unclear. The CDR3 extends over 14 amino acids. In germline, CDR1 is LGHDT, CDR2 YNNKEL (reference sequence). V was pared by 1 base and J by 3 bases, with 7 bases between. The CDR3 protein is CASSQGHTNQPQHF. CDR3 coding DNA: TGTGCCAGCAGCCAAGGACACACCAATCAGCCCCAGCATTTT.

This chain uses TRBV4-1 with TRBJ2-5, with TRBD2 identical over 9 bases. Trimming removed 1 base from V and 4 bases from J; junction bases left unmatched: 7. CDR1 MGHRA and CDR2 YSYEKL come from the germline V gene. The CDR3 sequence is 16 residues long. The CDR3 region is CASSQGAGGALETQYF. The CDR3 DNA reads TGCGCCAGCAGCCAAGGTGCGGGGGGGGCCCTAGAGACCCAGTACTTC.

This clone was observed a handful of times. The rearrangement links TRBV2 to TRBJ2-1, with 9 bases that match TRBD1. The V gene end was trimmed by 5 bases and the J gene end by 4 bases; junction bases not matched to a gene: 6. The CDR3 sequence is 15 residues long. CDR1 and CDR2 (germline): SNHLY, FYNNEI. CDR3 in amino acids: CASSTGTGRYNEQFF. In nucleotides, the CDR3 is TGTGCCAGCAGTACCGGGACAGGGAGATACAATGAGCAGTTCTTC. Combining the CDR3 with reference TRBV2 and TRBJ2-1 gives the whole variable domain EPEVTQTPSHQVTQMGQEVILRCVPISNHLYFYWYRQILGQKVEFLVSFYNNEISEKSEIFDDQFSVERPDGSNFTLKIRSTKLEDSAMYFCASSTGTGRYNEQFFGPGTRLTVL.

The gene calls are TRBV27 and TRBJ1-5, with 10 bases identical to TRBD1. CDR3 length equals 15 residues. Losses at the gene ends were 6 bases for V and 6 bases for J; bases not matched to a gene: 8. Germline V gene lookup returns CDR1 MNHEY and CDR2 SMNVEV (reference sequence). CDR3 region: CASSPRDRGSQPQHF. The DNA for the CDR3 is TGTGCCAGCAGCCCTCGGGACAGGGGAAGTCAGCCCCAGCATTTT.

The rearrangement joins TRBV29-1 to TRBJ2-7, with 7 nucleotides matching TRBD1. V shed 5 bases and J 4 bases; nucleotides not matched to a gene: 8. The CDR3 totals 13 residues. Germline V gene data show CDR1 as SQVTM and CDR2 as ANQGSEA. The CDR3 sequence: CSVTDRDQYEQYF. Here the CDR3 DNA reads TGCAGCGTTACCGACAGGGACCAGTACGAGCAGTACTTC.

J is TRBJ1-2 and V is TRBV3-1 (or the pseudogene TRBV3-2), with D uncertain. Trimming removed 1 base from V and 5 bases from J, with 5 bases in between. This CDR3 region has 12 residues. Germline CDR1 and CDR2: LGHDT and YNNKEL (reference sequence). In DNA form, the CDR3 reads TGTGCCAGCAGCCAAGTCGGTTATGGCTACACCTTC. It translates to CASSQVGYGYTF.